These T cell receptor beta chains were read from a single sample in a study of blood T cells in healthy people across ages. TCRdb called the 5' RACE reads again in MiXCR, with one record for every CDR3 protein. The data contain about 1.4 million distinct CDR3 sequences, around 59% of them singletons. The sample consisted of blood. The source is a man younger than 30 in good health. The CDR3 runs from the conserved cysteine through the conserved F or W. The order of the fields is clone size, V gene, J gene, D gene, CDR3 DNA, CDR3 protein. D genes are given only for firm matches. Expanded clones are given a class, and other clones once, few, many or no size at all.

clone_size: few
v_call: TRBV20-1
j_call: TRBJ2-5
d_call: TRBD2
cdr3_nt: TGCAGTGCCCCCCGGACTAGCGGGGCGGGGGAGACCCAGTACTTC
cdr3_aa: CSAPRTSGAGETQYF

clone_size: -
v_call: TRBV9
j_call: TRBJ2-3
d_call: -
cdr3_nt: TGTGCCAGCAGCGTAGACTCAGTCACAGATACGCAGTATTTT
cdr3_aa: CASSVDSVTDTQYF

clone_size: -
v_call: TRBV7-9
j_call: TRBJ2-3
d_call: -
cdr3_nt: TGTGCCAACAGCTTAGAGACCTCATATGCGGATACGCAGTATTTT
cdr3_aa: CANSLETSYADTQYF

clone_size: few
v_call: TRBV7-6
j_call: TRBJ1-6
d_call: -
cdr3_nt: TGTGCCAGCAGCTCATCGGCCGGGACTCTGGGCTCACCCCTCCACTTT
cdr3_aa: CASSSSAGTLGSPLHF

clone_size: -
v_call: TRBV4-3
j_call: TRBJ2-2
d_call: -
cdr3_nt: TGCGCCAGCAGCCATGAGGGGCCCGGGGAGCTGTTTTTT
cdr3_aa: CASSHEGPGELFF

clone_size: once
v_call: TRBV2
j_call: TRBJ1-2
d_call: -
cdr3_nt: TGTGCCAGCAGTGAAATTAGCCTTCCGGAGGGATCTAACTATGGCTACACCTTC
cdr3_aa: CASSEISLPEGSNYGYTF

clone_size: once
v_call: TRBV7-8
j_call: TRBJ1-6
d_call: -
cdr3_nt: TGTGCCAGCATGGAGGGAAGCTCCTATAATTCACCCCTCCACTTT
cdr3_aa: CASMEGSSYNSPLHF

clone_size: -
v_call: TRBV7-6
j_call: TRBJ2-7
d_call: -
cdr3_nt: TGTGCCAGCAGCTCACACGCGGGCATACACGAGCAGTACTTC
cdr3_aa: CASSSHAGIHEQYF

clone_size: -
v_call: TRBV20-1
j_call: TRBJ1-4
d_call: TRBD1
cdr3_nt: TGCAGTGCGCCCGGAACGGCAGGGGGGGAAAAACTGTTTTTT
cdr3_aa: CSAPGTAGGEKLFF

clone_size: -
v_call: TRBV27
j_call: TRBJ2-7
d_call: -
cdr3_nt: TGTGCCAGCAGTTTACCGGGCCCCGGGCTCGAGCAGTACTTC
cdr3_aa: CASSLPGPGLEQYF

clone_size: -
v_call: TRBV7-8
j_call: TRBJ2-5
d_call: TRBD2
cdr3_nt: TGTGCCAGCAGTACAGGACTAGCGGTCGGAGAGACCCAGTACTTC
cdr3_aa: CASSTGLAVGETQYF

clone_size: -
v_call: TRBV9
j_call: TRBJ2-7
d_call: -
cdr3_nt: TGTGCCAGCAGCCCACCCAGCCGGGACTCTCCCTACGAGCAGTACTTC
cdr3_aa: CASSPPSRDSPYEQYF

clone_size: few
v_call: TRBV7-9
j_call: TRBJ2-4
d_call: -
cdr3_nt: TGTGCCAGCAGCGGGGAAAACATTCAGTACTTC
cdr3_aa: CASSGENIQYF

clone_size: once
v_call: TRBV15
j_call: TRBJ1-5
d_call: -
cdr3_nt: TGTGTCACCAGCAGAGACAGGTACGATCAGCCCCAGCATTTT
cdr3_aa: CVTSRDRYDQPQHF

clone_size: -
v_call: TRBV6-1
j_call: TRBJ2-5
d_call: TRBD1
cdr3_nt: TGTGCCAGCCAAAAGGGACAGGCGGGGGAGACCCAGTACTTC
cdr3_aa: CASQKGQAGETQYF

clone_size: -
v_call: TRBV6-5
j_call: TRBJ2-3
d_call: TRBD2
cdr3_nt: TGTGCCAGCAGTTACCAGCGGGGAAGGGATACGCAGTATTTT
cdr3_aa: CASSYQRGRDTQYF

clone_size: -
v_call: TRBV7-9
j_call: TRBJ2-2
d_call: -
cdr3_nt: TGTGCCAGCAGCCCCGTCTACACCGGGGAGCTGTTTTTT
cdr3_aa: CASSPVYTGELFF

clone_size: -
v_call: TRBV20-1
j_call: TRBJ1-6
d_call: TRBD1
cdr3_nt: TGCAGTGCTAGAATACGGGGACAGGGACGCGCACCCCTCCACTTT
cdr3_aa: CSARIRGQGRAPLHF

clone_size: -
v_call: TRBV6-5
j_call: TRBJ2-7
d_call: TRBD1
cdr3_nt: TGTGCCAGCAGTTACTCCGACGGACAGGGAAACGAGCAGTACTTC
cdr3_aa: CASSYSDGQGNEQYF

clone_size: few
v_call: TRBV10-3
j_call: TRBJ2-1
d_call: -
cdr3_nt: TGTGCCATCGCGGGGACAGAAACCTACAATGAGCAGTTCTTC
cdr3_aa: CAIAGTETYNEQFF

clone_size: -
v_call: TRBV12-3/TRBV12-4
j_call: TRBJ2-7
d_call: -
cdr3_nt: TGTGCCAGCGACCACACCCAGGGTAGCTCCTACAATGAGCAGTACTTC
cdr3_aa: CASDHTQGSSYNEQYF

clone_size: -
v_call: TRBV11-3
j_call: TRBJ2-2
d_call: -
cdr3_nt: TGTGCCAGCAGCTTACTGAGAGGCGGGGAGCTGTTTTTT
cdr3_aa: CASSLLRGGELFF

clone_size: -
v_call: TRBV29-1
j_call: TRBJ2-5
d_call: TRBD1
cdr3_nt: TGCAGCCCCCCCTGGGGGGACAGGGATGGCCAAGAGACCCAGTACTTC
cdr3_aa: CSPPWGDRDGQETQYF

clone_size: -
v_call: TRBV9
j_call: TRBJ1-2
d_call: TRBD1
cdr3_nt: TGTGCCAGCAGCCCAGGGGGGTTCTATGGCTACACCTTC
cdr3_aa: CASSPGGFYGYTF

clone_size: few
v_call: TRBV18
j_call: TRBJ1-2
d_call: TRBD1
cdr3_nt: TGTGCCAGCTCACCCCCAGGACAGGGGGACTATGGCTACACCTTC
cdr3_aa: CASSPPGQGDYGYTF

clone_size: -
v_call: TRBV7-2
j_call: TRBJ2-7
d_call: TRBD1
cdr3_nt: TGTGCCAGCAGCTTTGAGGACAGGGGCTTACACGAGCAGTACTTC
cdr3_aa: CASSFEDRGLHEQYF

clone_size: few
v_call: TRBV27
j_call: TRBJ2-3
d_call: TRBD1
cdr3_nt: TGTGCCAGCAGTTACAGACAGGGGATCACAGATACGCAGTATTTT
cdr3_aa: CASSYRQGITDTQYF

clone_size: -
v_call: TRBV5-1
j_call: TRBJ2-7
d_call: -
cdr3_nt: TGCGCCAGCAGCTTGTTCAACCCCTACGAGCAGTACTTC
cdr3_aa: CASSLFNPYEQYF

clone_size: -
v_call: TRBV6-5
j_call: TRBJ2-7
d_call: -
cdr3_nt: TGTGCCAGCAGTTACTCGACGTACTCCTACGAGCAGTACTTC
cdr3_aa: CASSYSTYSYEQYF

clone_size: -
v_call: TRBV7-9
j_call: TRBJ2-1
d_call: -
cdr3_nt: TGTGCCAGCAGCTACGACCCGAGACAGCCTGGGAATGAGCAGTTCTTC
cdr3_aa: CASSYDPRQPGNEQFF

clone_size: many
v_call: TRBV7-2
j_call: TRBJ2-3
d_call: TRBD1
cdr3_nt: TGTGCCAGCAGCTTAGATAGGGGGCGCGTCGGTACGCAGTATTTT
cdr3_aa: CASSLDRGRVGTQYF

clone_size: -
v_call: TRBV4-1
j_call: TRBJ2-4
d_call: -
cdr3_nt: TGCGCCAGCAGGGGGACTGATATTCAGTACTTC
cdr3_aa: CASRGTDIQYF

clone_size: few
v_call: TRBV4-3
j_call: TRBJ2-7
d_call: TRBD1
cdr3_nt: TGCGCCAGCAGCCAGGACAGGGTAGAATCCTACGAGCAGTACTTC
cdr3_aa: CASSQDRVESYEQYF

clone_size: -
v_call: TRBV7-2
j_call: TRBJ2-6
d_call: TRBD1
cdr3_nt: TGTGCCAGCAGCTTAGCGCGTTGGGCAGGGGGCGGTTTTGGGGCCAACGTCCTGACTTTC
cdr3_aa: CASSLARWAGGGFGANVLTF

clone_size: -
v_call: TRBV29-1
j_call: TRBJ1-1
d_call: TRBD1
cdr3_nt: TGCAGCGTTGATCTCGGCTGGACAGGGGGCGAGGGGGCTTTCTTT
cdr3_aa: CSVDLGWTGGEGAFF

clone_size: -
v_call: TRBV2
j_call: TRBJ2-1
d_call: TRBD1
cdr3_nt: TGTGCCAGCGGGGCGGGACAGGGCTACAATGAGCAGTTCTTC
cdr3_aa: CASGAGQGYNEQFF

clone_size: once
v_call: TRBV7-2
j_call: TRBJ2-3
d_call: TRBD1
cdr3_nt: TGTGCCAGCAGCTTAGGGGGGGGACAGGGTGCCACAGATACGCAGTATTTT
cdr3_aa: CASSLGGGQGATDTQYF

clone_size: -
v_call: TRBV6-5
j_call: TRBJ1-5
d_call: -
cdr3_nt: TGTGCCAGCAGTTACTCGGGCCGCAATCAGCCCCAGCATTTT
cdr3_aa: CASSYSGRNQPQHF

clone_size: -
v_call: TRBV12-3/TRBV12-4
j_call: TRBJ2-3
d_call: -
cdr3_nt: TGTGCCAGCAGTTTTGGGACCACCACAGATACGCAGTATTTT
cdr3_aa: CASSFGTTTDTQYF

clone_size: few
v_call: TRBV27
j_call: TRBJ2-7
d_call: -
cdr3_nt: TGTGCCAGCAGTTTTCCACCAGGCCACGAGCAGTACTTC
cdr3_aa: CASSFPPGHEQYF

clone_size: few
v_call: TRBV4-2
j_call: TRBJ1-6
d_call: -
cdr3_nt: TGTGCCAGCAGCCAAGATCCTGGAGGCGCGGCCTATAATTCACCCCTCCACTTT
cdr3_aa: CASSQDPGGAAYNSPLHF

clone_size: -
v_call: TRBV7-2
j_call: TRBJ2-1
d_call: -
cdr3_nt: TGTGCCAGCAGCCATTGGAGTTCGAACGGGCAGTTCTTC
cdr3_aa: CASSHWSSNGQFF